The TCR beta chain described here comes from a study of blood T cell repertoires in COVID-19. The overall study: COVID-19 samples, acute and convalescent, were from the United States, Italy and Spain. Sample material is recorded as cDNA or gDNA derived from T cells, B-cell-depleted T cells, or PBMCs.

The sample holds one count of this clone. How the authors handled the data: It was from reference gene primer amplification that nucleated cell counts were estimated. Repertoires were generated with immunoSEQ multiplex PCR, while TCRdb's copy carries only in-frame clones and drops some. V, J and clone size derive from that table, while D and trimming were established from the DNA sequence. The sample has 250,000 or so clones, 80% to 85% seen once. Sequencing was done on a sample of peripheral blood. This clonotype was sampled from a man in his 60s with acute or convalescent COVID-19.

The CDR3 DNA sequence: TGTGCCAGCAGTTACTCGACCGGGAAGAGAGGGCACACAGATACGCAGTATTTT. It specifies CASSYSTGKRGHTDTQYF. V gene TRBV6-2 or TRBV6-3 combines with J gene TRBJ2-3, with D tentatively TRBD2 (5 bases). Germline V gene sequence: CDR1 MNHEY, CDR2 SVGEGT. V was cut by 0 bases and J by 2 bases, with 18 bases left in between. CDR3 length equals 18 residues.